The rows below give T cell receptor beta chains drawn from one sample of a study of T cells after posttransplantation cyclophosphamide. Clones were read by immunoSEQ multiplex PCR, and TCRdb kept only the in-frame ones, dropping some. The sample carries some 3,300 clones, 75% to 80% recorded once. Sequencing used memory CD8+ T cells sorted from blood. The receptors shown here come from a woman aged 55-70 years in good health, CMV-negative, and a related stem cell transplant donor. Both conserved end residues are part of each CDR3. The order of the fields is J gene, D gene, V gene, clone size, CDR3 protein, CDR3 DNA. D genes are given only for firm matches. Rows give clone size only sometimes, using once, few, many, or a class for an expanded clone.

TRBJ2-7	TRBD1	TRBV29-1	NA	CSVGHWDRAPYEQYF	TGCAGCGTTGGGCATTGGGACAGAGCCCCCTACGAGCAGTACTTC
TRBJ1-6	TRBD1	TRBV19	NA	CASSIGDREGSPLHF	TGTGCCAGTAGTATTGGGGACAGGGAAGGTTCACCCCTCCACTTT
TRBJ2-1	TRBD2	TRBV2	NA	CACLNSGGAYNEQFF	TGTGCCTGCCTCAATAGCGGGGGGGCCTACAATGAGCAGTTCTTC
TRBJ2-7	NA	TRBV28	NA	CATGSSYEQYF	TGTGCCACGGGATCGTCCTACGAGCAGTACTTC
TRBJ1-4	NA	TRBV6-5	NA	CASSYSKRGRYEKLFF	TGTGCCAGCAGTTACTCAAAACGGGGGAGATATGAAAAACTGTTTTTT
TRBJ2-2	NA	TRBV9	NA	CASSARGTGELFF	TGTGCCAGCAGCGCACGGGGGACCGGGGAGCTGTTTTTT
TRBJ2-7	NA	TRBV2	NA	CASRTDYSPTFYEQYF	TGTGCCAGCAGGACGGACTATAGCCCCACTTTTTACGAGCAGTACTTC
TRBJ2-3	NA	TRBV6-5	NA	CASSLTPPPTDTQYF	TGTGCCAGCAGTCTAACTCCCCCACCCACAGATACGCAGTATTTT
TRBJ1-1	TRBD1	TRBV7-9	NA	CASSPDRDTEAFF	TGTGCCAGCAGCCCGGACAGGGACACTGAAGCTTTCTTT
TRBJ2-2	TRBD2	TRBV2	NA	CASLPLAGGPTGELFF	TGTGCCAGCTTACCTCTAGCGGGAGGGCCAACCGGGGAGCTGTTTTTT
TRBJ2-5	NA	TRBV9	NA	CASSAMDRELETQYF	TGTGCCAGCAGCGCGATGGACAGAGAACTAGAGACCCAGTACTTC
TRBJ1-2	NA	TRBV7-2	NA	CASSLMASATNYGYTF	TGTGCCAGCAGCTTAATGGCCAGCGCGACCAACTATGGCTACACCTTC
TRBJ1-2	TRBD1	TRBV19	once	CASSIWTGPFF	TGTGCCAGTAGTATCTGGACAGGACCTTTCTTC
TRBJ2-1	TRBD2	TRBV6-6	NA	CASSSTSGTYNEQFF	TGTGCCAGCAGTTCGACTAGCGGGACCTACAATGAGCAGTTCTTC
TRBJ2-2	NA	TRBV9	NA	CASSDPSDTRELFF	TGTGCCAGCAGCGACCCTAGCGATACTCGGGAGCTGTTTTTT
TRBJ1-5	NA	TRBV11-2	NA	CASSLAGGRQHF	TGTGCCAGCAGCTTAGCTGGGGGCCGTCAGCATTTT